Sequencing of this T cell receptor beta chain was carried out in a study of CD8 T cells in ankylosing spondylitis. Study outcomes and limitations: What appeared characteristic of ankylosing spondylitis blood was a TCR beta motif of under 10 highly homologous variants.

Germline CDR1 reads SGHKS; CDR2 reads YYEKEE (reference sequence). J lost 3 bases, V lost 1 base, and 2 bases had no gene match. The CDR3 is 15 residues long. This clonotype was seen ten or more times. Its specificity is unknown. In TCRdb, the 5' RACE reads were re-called with MiXCR into one record per CDR3 protein. This table holds 450,000 to 550,000 distinct CDR3 sequences, about 5% found once. Sequencing used blood, either unsorted or a sorted T cell fraction (not recorded which). The chain uses TRBV5-5 and TRBJ1-5; 9 bases agree with TRBD1. This receptor was identified in a male donor with ankylosing spondylitis. The CDR3: CASSLLQGANQPQHF. CDR3 in DNA: TGTGCCAGCAGCTTGTTACAGGGGGCCAATCAGCCCCAGCATTTT. The full variable domain, completed using reference TRBV5-5 and TRBJ1-5, is DAGVTQSPTHLIKTRGQQVTLRCSPISGHKSVSWYQQVLGQGPQFIFQYYEKEERGRGNFPDRFSARQFPNYSSELNVNALLLGDSALYLCASSLLQGANQPQHFGDGTRLSIL.